The 20 T cell receptor beta chains reported below all come from one sample, sequenced in a study of blood T cell repertoires in COVID-19. This table comes from immunoSEQ multiplex PCR, and its TCRdb copy is limited to in-frame clones, with some not included. The sample lists over 95,000 clones; roughly 76% were seen once. The sequenced sample was peripheral blood. Source of these receptors: a human donor in a cohort sampled during active COVID-19.

The CDR3 bases are TGTGCCAGCAGCTATGGACTAGCGGGGGTCTACAATGAGCAGTTCTTC. Translated, it gives CASSYGLAGVYNEQFF. This sequence joins TRBV7-2 and TRBJ2-1, with TRBD2 matching 13 bases. Germline V gives CDR1 SGHTA, CDR2 FQGNSA. J was trimmed by 3 bases and V by 4 bases; bases with no gene match: 3. The CDR3 length is 16 residues.

The V gene is TRBV3-1 (or the pseudogene TRBV3-2), the J gene TRBJ1-6; possible D gene TRBD1, 6 bases. The germline V gene encodes CDR1 LGHDT and CDR2 YNNKEL (reference sequence). Trimming removed 4 bases from V and 7 bases from J, with 14 bases in between. The CDR3 covers 15 residues. CDR3 nucleotides: TGTGCCAGCAGCCCGGGATCTGGGGGCAATTCACCCCTCCACTTT. This sequence encodes CASSPGSGGNSPLHF.

This rearrangement joins TRBV19 to TRBJ1-4, with no clear D. This CDR3 is built from 16 residues. Trimming left V 8 bases short and J 0 bases short, with 16 bases between. The germline gives CDR1 LNHDA, CDR2 SQIVND (reference sequence). The CDR3 region has the DNA TGTGCCAGTTCAAAGTCTATGGTAGCAACTAATGAAAAACTGTTTTTT. Encoded protein: CASSKSMVATNEKLFF.

The chain joins TRBV2 to TRBJ2-5; TRBD1 is a possible D gene (6 bases). Per germline, CDR1 SNHLY and CDR2 FYNNEI. The V and J ends lost 6 bases and 5 bases respectively, with 16 bases between them. CDR3 length: 14 residues. CDR3 DNA: TGTGCCAGCAGCAACCAACAGGGTAGGGAGACCCAGTACTTC. This sequence encodes CASSNQQGRETQYF.

This clone has just one count. The chain uses TRBV7-2 and TRBJ2-2, with a possible D match to TRBD1 (7 bases). CDR3 length equals 17 residues. The germline V and J ends were trimmed by 4 bases and 4 bases, with 19 bases remaining between them. In germline, CDR1 is SGHTA, CDR2 FQGNSA. Written as DNA, the CDR3 is TGTGCCAGCAGCTACCTGCCAGGGGGGCTGGGCACCGGGGAGCTGTTTTTT. This translates into CASSYLPGGLGTGELFF. The full variable domain, completed using reference TRBV7-2 and TRBJ2-2, is GAGVSQSPSNKVTEKGKDVELRCDPISGHTALYWYRQSLGQGLEFLIYFQGNSAPDKSGLPSDRFSAERTGGSVSTLTIQRTQQEDSAVYLCASSYLPGGLGTGELFFGEGSRLTVL.

This clone was picked up one time. The chain has TRBV5-4 and TRBJ2-3; 7 bases line up with TRBD1. After removal of 5 bases from V and 4 bases from J, the junction contained 7 bases not matched to a gene. The CDR3 loop spans 14 amino acids. CDR1 is SGHNT, CDR2 YYREEE, per germline (reference sequence). The CDR3 spells CASSQTGRADTQYF. The CDR3 coding sequence is TGTGCCAGCAGTCAGACAGGGCGAGCAGATACGCAGTATTTT.

The chain couples TRBV7-9 to TRBJ2-1; D is possibly TRBD2 (6 bases). This CDR3 region has 16 residues. Germline V lookup: CDR1 SEHNR, CDR2 FQNEAQ (reference sequence). With 2 bases removed from V and 0 bases from J, the gap between germline ends came to 11 bases. The CDR3 region is CASSLKGRGSYNEQFF. The CDR3 nucleotides read TGTGCCAGCAGCTTAAAGGGGCGGGGCTCCTACAATGAGCAGTTCTTC.

The chain couples TRBV29-1 to TRBJ2-7, with D tentatively TRBD2 (6 bases). The CDR3 extends over 16 amino acids. Trimming stripped 4 bases from V and 2 bases from J, with 21 bases between. The germline CDR1 and CDR2 sequences are SQVTM and ANQGSEA. CDR3 DNA sequence: TGCAGCGTTGTTTCTTACAGGTACGGGGGTACCTACGAGCAGTACTTC. Translated, it gives CSVVSYRYGGTYEQYF.

This sequence joins TRBV9 and TRBJ2-2; 7 bases fit TRBD2. CDR3 size: 17 residues. With V trimmed by 3 bases and J by 4 bases, 12 bases remained unmatched. Germline-derived CDR1 and CDR2 are SGDLS and YYNGEE. CDR3 in amino acids: CASSGELAGPFTGELFF. In DNA form, the CDR3 reads TGTGCCAGCAGCGGAGAATTAGCGGGTCCCTTCACCGGGGAGCTGTTTTTT.

J is TRBJ1-6 and V is TRBV28, with TRBD1 matching 8 bases. V was pared by 6 bases and J by 10 bases, with 11 bases of the junction left unmatched. This CDR3 has 15 amino acids. Germline assignment: CDR1 MDHEN and CDR2 SYDVKM. CDR3 region: CASRSGTGFSSPLHF. DNA for the CDR3: TGTGCCAGCAGATCCGGGACAGGATTCTCCTCACCCCTCCACTTT.

This clone was seen more than once but under ten times. The V and J genes are TRBV7-8 and TRBJ1-2; D is perhaps TRBD1 (5 bases). Germline V gives CDR1 SGHVS, CDR2 FQNEAQ. CDR3 size: 15 residues. V lost 1 base to trimming and J lost 2 bases, with 11 bases between them. The CDR3 loop reads CASSLERGGNYGYTF. In DNA, the CDR3 is TGTGCCAGCAGCTTAGAGCGCGGGGGAAACTATGGCTACACCTTC.

V and J are TRBV5-6 and TRBJ2-5; D is undetermined. CDR3 size: 14 residues. Germline V gives CDR1 SGHDT, CDR2 YYEEEE. The V end was cut by 5 bases, the J end by 5 bases, with 16 bases between. The CDR3 DNA is TGTGCCAGCAGACCCTATTGGTCCACGGAGACCCAGTACTTC. Amino acid sequence: CASRPYWSTETQYF.

Only one count was recorded for this clone. The chain has TRBV19 and TRBJ2-5; tentative D call: TRBD1 (6 bases). CDR3 length: 18 amino acids. The ends were cut back, 3 bases at V and 2 bases at J, with 22 bases in the middle. Per the germline V gene, CDR1 is LNHDA and CDR2 is SQIVND (reference sequence). The CDR3 DNA reads TGTGCCAGTAGTATTGGTACTTTAGGACAGAACATTCAAGAGACCCAGTACTTC. Amino acids: CASSIGTLGQNIQETQYF.

The rearrangement uses TRBV5-1 and TRBJ2-5, with TRBD1 matching over 10 bases. CDR3 length equals 14 residues. The junction had 1 base not matched to a gene; V was cut back by 0 bases and J by 5 bases. Looked up from germline, CDR1 is SGHRS and CDR2 is YFSETQ. The CDR3 DNA reads TGCGCCAGCAGCTTGGGACAGGGGGCGGAGACCCAGTACTTC. Its protein is CASSLGQGAETQYF.

This chain joins TRBV4-3 and TRBJ2-7; TRBD2 agrees at 9 bases. CDR1 is LGHNA, CDR2 YSLEER, per germline. V lost 4 bases to trimming and J lost 3 bases; unmatched junction nucleotides: 7. This CDR3 is built from 15 residues. CDR3 bases: TGCGCCAGCAGCCTATTAGCGGGGGCAGTCTACGAGCAGTACTTC. Protein sequence: CASSLLAGAVYEQYF.

This clone was detected once. The chain uses TRBV5-4 and TRBJ2-6, with 10 bases fitting TRBD1. The germline CDR1 and CDR2 sequences are SGHNT and YYREEE (reference sequence). After removal of 4 bases from V and 1 base from J, the junction contained 2 bases not matched to a gene. CDR3 length: 16 residues. CDR3 sequence reads: CASSPGQGSGANVLTF. CDR3 bases: TGTGCCAGCAGCCCGGGACAGGGGTCTGGGGCCAACGTCCTGACTTTC.

The J gene is TRBJ2-7, the V gene TRBV12-3 or TRBV12-4, with a tentative D call TRBD2 (6 bases). The V end was cut by 3 bases, the J end by 5 bases, with 11 bases between. CDR3 size: 13 residues. The CDR3 region is CASSFGRGDEQYF. The CDR3 coding sequence is TGTGCCAGCAGTTTTGGGCGGGGTGACGAGCAGTACTTC.

This chain links TRBV3-1 (or the pseudogene TRBV3-2) with TRBJ2-7; possibly TRBD2 for D (6 bases). The CDR3 covers 15 residues. V was trimmed by 2 bases and J by 3 bases, leaving 14 bases between them. The germline V gene has CDR1 LGHDT and CDR2 YNNKEL (reference sequence). CDR3 loop: CASSQSLANHYEQYF. DNA for the CDR3: TGTGCCAGCAGCCAATCGCTAGCGAACCACTACGAGCAGTACTTC.

The rearrangement uses TRBV11-1 and TRBJ2-7; D is perhaps TRBD2 (6 bases). V lost 5 bases and J lost 5, with 19 bases in between. The CDR3 sequence is 15 residues long. Per germline, CDR1 SGHAT and CDR2 FQDESV (reference sequence). The CDR3 DNA reads as TGTGCCAGCAGCCCTGGGACTGCCGGCCGGGACGAGCAGTACTTC. This gives the protein CASSPGTAGRDEQYF. Full variable domain (outside the CDR3, taken from reference TRBV11-1 and TRBJ2-7): EAEVAQSPRYKITEKSQAVAFWCDPISGHATLYWYRQILGQGPELLVQFQDESVVDDSQLPKDRFSAERLKGVDSTLKIQPAELGDSAMYLCASSPGTAGRDEQYFGPGTRLTVT.

This clone was detected once. The chain links TRBV11-1 to TRBJ2-7; D ambiguous. Germline V gene data show CDR1 as SGHAT and CDR2 as FQDESV (reference sequence). The length of the CDR3 is 13 residues. V dropped 5 bases and J dropped 6 bases, with 14 bases sitting between them. Here the CDR3 reads CASSPLQLPEQYF. As DNA, the CDR3 is TGTGCCAGCAGCCCCTTACAGCTCCCCGAGCAGTACTTC.